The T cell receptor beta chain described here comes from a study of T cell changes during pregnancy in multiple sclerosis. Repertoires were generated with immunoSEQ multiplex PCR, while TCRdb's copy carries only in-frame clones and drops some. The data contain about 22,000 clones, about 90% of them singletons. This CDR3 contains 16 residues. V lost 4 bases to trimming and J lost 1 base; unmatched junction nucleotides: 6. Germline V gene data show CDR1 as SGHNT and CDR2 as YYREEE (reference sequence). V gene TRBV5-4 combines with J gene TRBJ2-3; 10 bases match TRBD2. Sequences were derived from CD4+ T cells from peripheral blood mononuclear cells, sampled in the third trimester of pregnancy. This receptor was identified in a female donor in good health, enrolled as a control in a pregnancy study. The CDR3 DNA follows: TGTGCCAGCAGCCTGGGGGGGACTAGCGGCACAGATACGCAGTATTTT. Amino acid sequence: CASSLGGTSGTDTQYF.